This paragraph covers one T cell receptor beta chain sequence. This sample is part of a study of blood T cells in healthy people across ages. It was with a sample-barcoded 5' primer and a J-beta primer mix that a second PCR of about 7 to 12 cycles was run. TCRdb analysed the 5' RACE reads with MiXCR anew, one entry per CDR3 protein. The data hold about 500,000 distinct CDR3 sequences, with under 30% observed a single time. The CDR3 has 13 amino acids. Looked up from germline, CDR1 is SGHTA and CDR2 is FQGNSA. With 4 bases removed from V and 7 bases from J, the gap between germline ends came to 13 bases. The same data also contributed to another study, on T cells of mothers and their children.

The sequence was collected from a boy aged 5-17 years in good health. Input material: blood. The chain is built from TRBV7-2 and TRBJ1-2, with a weak D call TRBD1 (5 bases). The CDR3 protein is CASSSDRSGGYTF. The DNA for the CDR3 is TGTGCCAGCAGCTCCGACAGATCAGGTGGCTACACCTTC.